Listed here are 8 T cell receptor beta chains from one sample, sequenced in a study of tissue T cells after allogeneic stem cell transplantation. The data were produced by immunoSEQ multiplex PCR, yet TCRdb's version contains in-frame clones alone and is incomplete. This sample has about 6,800 clones, with around 37% found just once. Time point here: mouse harvest day 14 after allogeneic transplant. Tail vein injection delivered 10^7 T-cell-depleted bone marrow cells and 10^6 splenic CD5+ T cells. The sequenced material came from skin. These receptors came from a female BALB/c mouse given C57BL/6 T cells with graft-versus-host disease after an allogeneic hematopoietic cell transplant.

This clone was counted between two and nine times. Genes here carry mouse names. The read is 1 residue too short to cover the CDR3 end, so that end is filled in from the germline J gene. The chain has TRBV24 and TRBJ2-3; 7 bases are a match to TRBD1. Germline CDR1 and CDR2: KGHTA and FRNEEI. The CDR3 sequence is 14 residues long. V gave up 5 bases and J gave up 3 bases; unmatched junction bases: 5. CDR3 bases read: TGTGCCAGCAGTTGGGACAGCAGGGCAGAAACGCTGTAT. It yields the protein CASSWDSRAETLY. The full CDR3 sequence reads CASSWDSRAETLYF.

This clone is labeled as medium-sized. Gene names follow the mouse nomenclature. With the read ending 1 residue before the CDR3 end, the germline J gene is used to fill in that end. The chain employs TRBV3 and TRBJ2-7, with a possible D match to TRBD2 (6 bases). The CDR3 extends over 14 amino acids. Germline V lookup: CDR1 SNHLY, CDR2 FYNGKV (reference sequence). V lost 3 bases, J lost 0 bases, and 9 bases lay in between. Here the CDR3 reads CASSFRGDSYEQYF. Partial CDR3 DNA: TGTGCCAGCAGCTTCCGGGGGGACTCCTATGAACAGTAC.

In regard to this clone: Each gene name is a mouse one. The sequenced part of the CDR3 DNA is TGTGCCAGCAGTCGACAGGGGGCCCAAGACACCCAGTAC. Residues: CASSRQGAQDTQY. The entire CDR3 protein is CASSRQGAQDTQYF. The V gene is TRBV26, the J gene TRBJ2-5; 10 bases agree with TRBD1. Read sequence stops 1 residue before the CDR3 end, and the germline J gene provides the missing end. This CDR3 contains 14 residues. The junction had 0 bases not matched to a gene; V was cut back by 4 bases and J by 2 bases. Germline V gene lookup returns CDR1 KGHPV and CDR2 FQNQEV (reference sequence).

With regard to this clone: Gene names are the mouse ones. The read comes to an end 1 residue before the CDR3 does, leaving the germline J gene to fill in the end. The chain combines TRBV23 with TRBJ2-4. CDR1 and CDR2 (germline): KGHTA, FQNQQP. The CDR3 length is 15 residues. The sequenced part of the CDR3 DNA is TGCTCCAGCAGTCAATCGGAGGGAGGTCAAAACACCTTGTAC. Residues: CSSSQSEGGQNTLY. The whole CDR3 is CSSSQSEGGQNTLYF. The full variable domain, in which reference TRBV23 and TRBJ2-4 provide the parts outside the CDR3, is DAAVTQKPRYLIKMKGQEAEMKCIPEKGHTAVFWYQQKQSKELKFLIYFQNQQPLDQIDMVKERFSAVCPSSSLCSLGIRTCEAEDSALYLCSSSQSEGGQNTLYFGAGTRLSVL.

Relative to its sample, this clone is medium-sized. The listed genes are named as in mouse. CDR3 DNA (partial): TGTGCAAGCAGCTTAGACTGGGGGTCCTATGAACAGTAC. Amino acids: CASSLDWGSYEQY. The entire CDR3 protein is CASSLDWGSYEQYF. This chain uses TRBV16 with TRBJ2-7; 7 bases map to TRBD2. The DNA ends 1 residue before the CDR3 does, and the rest of the CDR3 is filled in from the germline J gene. The trim removed 0 bases at V and 1 base at J, leaving 0 bases unmatched. CDR1 SGHSA and CDR2 FRNQAP come from the germline V gene. CDR3 length equals 14 residues.

This clone has just one count. Germline and genes here are mouse. The read gets to within 1 residue of the CDR3 end, and the germline J gene fills in the rest. The chain carries TRBV1 and TRBJ2-1, with 10 bases that match TRBD2. The germline V gene encodes CDR1 NSQYPW and CDR2 LRSPGD (reference sequence). The CDR3 spans 15 residues. V was pared by 3 bases and J by 4 bases, with 3 bases of the junction left unmatched. This chain's CDR3 is CTCSAPGLGYAEQFF. CDR3 bases read: TGCACCTGCAGTGCCCCGGGACTGGGGTATGCTGAGCAGTTC.

A single count supports this clone. Genes and germline are mouse. Read sequence stops 1 residue before the CDR3 end, and the germline J gene provides the missing end. The chain joins TRBV26 to TRBJ2-7; the match to TRBD1 covers 7 bases. CDR3 length equals 13 residues. The J segment lost 4 bases and the V segment lost 0 bases, leaving 0 bases of the junction unmatched. The germline CDR1 and CDR2 sequences are KGHPV and FQNQEV (reference sequence). The CDR3 region is CASSLSQGYEQYF. Incomplete CDR3 DNA: TGTGCCAGCAGTCTGTCACAGGGGTATGAACAGTAC.

This clone came up a few times. The gene names given are mouse names. The observed sequence ends 1 residue before the CDR3 terminus, with the missing tail filled in from the germline J gene. V and J are TRBV16 and TRBJ2-7; 8 nucleotides line up with TRBD2. With V trimmed by 0 bases and J by 6 bases, 4 bases remained unmatched. The length of the CDR3 is 14 residues. CDR1 and CDR2 from the germline V gene are SGHSA and FRNQAP. CDR3: CASSLDRGGLEQYF. CDR3 DNA, as far as it was read: TGTGCAAGCAGCTTAGATCGGGGGGGGCTTGAACAGTAC. Together with reference TRBV16 and TRBJ2-7, the CDR3 gives the full variable domain: NAGVIQTPRHKVTGKGQEATLWCEPISGHSAVFWYRQTIVQGLEFLTYFRNQAPIDDSGMPKERFSAQMPNQSHSTLKIQSTQPQDSAVYLCASSLDRGGLEQYFGPGTRLTVL.